This TCR beta chain was identified during a study of blood T cells in healthy people across ages. Broader study findings: Diversity was estimated from one million T cells, and these estimates were considered underestimates.

This clonotype appeared many times. Its antigen is currently unknown. The CDR3 is made up of 15 amino acids. From germline, CDR1 is SNHLY and CDR2 FYNNEI. Between the trimmed V and J ends, which lost 6 bases and 4 bases, there was a span of 19 bases. The second PCR ran roughly 6 to 11 cycles with a sample-barcoded 5' primer and J-beta primers. TCRdb recomputed calls from the 5' RACE reads with MiXCR, one row per CDR3 protein. The data show about 930,000 distinct CDR3 sequences, 25% to 30% seen once. This sample also appeared in a second study, on T cells of mothers and their children. That report notes: Slightly, though not significantly, more overlap was seen in related than in unrelated mother-child pairs.

The TCR comes from a woman between 40 and 50 years old in good health. The specimen was blood. The chain has TRBV2 and TRBJ2-7; D assignment may be TRBD1 or TRBD2 (6 bases each). The CDR3 region is CASSGGDGTPYEQYF. The CDR3 nucleotides are TGTGCCAGCAGCGGCGGGGACGGGACACCTTACGAGCAGTACTTC. Full variable domain (missing parts from reference TRBV2 and TRBJ2-7): EPEVTQTPSHQVTQMGQEVILRCVPISNHLYFYWYRQILGQKVEFLVSFYNNEISEKSEIFDDQFSVERPDGSNFTLKIRSTKLEDSAMYFCASSGGDGTPYEQYFGPGTRLTVT.